These T cell receptor beta chains were read from a single sample in a study of T cell responses to AZD1222 COVID-19 vaccine. Libraries were prepared by immunoSEQ multiplex PCR; TCRdb keeps only in-frame clonotypes and omits some of them. The table records around 84,000 clones, roughly 90% of them present only once. Specimen: peripheral blood, collected on day 0 of AZD1222 vaccination. Receptors originate from an adult in good health. Both conserved end residues are part of each CDR3. D genes are given only for firm matches. The size entry is marked missing in some rows and otherwise reads once, few, many or a size class.

J	D	size	V	CDR3	DNA
TRBJ1-5	TRBD1	.	TRBV7-2	CASSLGTGGDQPQHF	TGTGCCAGCAGCTTAGGGACAGGGGGCGATCAGCCCCAGCATTTT
TRBJ2-7	TRBD2	.	TRBV7-2	CASSLVTLAVSYEQYF	TGTGCCAGCAGCTTAGTGACACTAGCGGTATCCTACGAGCAGTACTTC
TRBJ1-1	.	.	TRBV9	CASSKKGWDTGTEAFF	TGTGCCAGCAGCAAGAAAGGATGGGATACGGGCACTGAAGCTTTCTTT
TRBJ2-5	TRBD2	.	TRBV6-2/TRBV6-3	CASSTPGGRKETQYF	TGTGCCAGCAGTACACCGGGAGGGAGGAAAGAGACCCAGTACTTC
TRBJ1-1	.	once	TRBV5-1	CASSLTGLNTEAFF	TGCGCCAGCAGCTTGACAGGACTGAACACTGAAGCTTTCTTT
TRBJ1-2	.	.	TRBV19	CASSIRTGTNNGYTF	TGTGCCAGTAGTATACGGACCGGGACAAATAATGGCTACACCTTC
TRBJ1-3	TRBD1	.	TRBV27	CASSPGTGSFGSGNTIYF	TGTGCCAGCAGCCCAGGGACAGGGTCGTTTGGGTCTGGAAACACCATATATTTT
TRBJ2-1	.	.	TRBV12-2	CASRFSGSGNEQFF	TGTGCAAGTCGCTTTAGCGGGAGTGGTAATGAGCAGTTCTTC
TRBJ2-3	TRBD2	.	TRBV7-3	CASSLNGLAGDTQYF	TGTGCCAGCAGCTTAAATGGGTTAGCGGGAGATACGCAGTATTTT
TRBJ2-5	.	.	TRBV15	CATSRDQAVQETQYF	TGTGCCACCAGCAGAGATCAGGCCGTTCAAGAGACCCAGTACTTC
TRBJ2-5	TRBD2	.	TRBV2	CASSEVDGRQTQYF	TGTGCCAGCAGTGAAGTAGACGGGAGGCAGACCCAGTACTTC
TRBJ1-1	.	.	TRBV19	CASSRRTEAFF	TGTGCCAGTAGTAGACGGACTGAAGCTTTCTTT
TRBJ2-3	TRBD2	.	TRBV7-3	CASASSGGGLDTQYF	TGTGCCAGCGCATCTAGCGGGGGAGGTCTAGATACGCAGTATTTT
TRBJ1-2	TRBD1	.	TRBV6-5	CASSYYSETGRYGYTF	TGTGCCAGCAGTTACTACTCAGAGACAGGGCGATATGGCTACACCTTC
TRBJ1-4	.	.	TRBV7-9	CASSPAAGLEKLFF	TGTGCCAGCAGCCCCGCCGCAGGTCTTGAAAAACTGTTTTTT
TRBJ1-2	.	.	TRBV5-4	CASSLGQEPNYGYTF	TGTGCCAGCAGCTTGGGACAGGAACCTAACTATGGCTACACCTTC
TRBJ2-7	TRBD2	few	TRBV19	CASSIASGSSYEQYF	TGTGCCAGTAGTATAGCTAGCGGGAGCTCCTACGAGCAGTACTTC
TRBJ1-3	TRBD1	.	TRBV6-6	CASRSGDRVGNTIYF	TGTGCCAGCAGGTCGGGGGACAGGGTCGGAAACACCATATATTTT
TRBJ1-4	TRBD1	.	TRBV6-6	CASSYAGTGSEKLFF	TGTGCCAGCAGTTACGCCGGGACAGGGAGTGAAAAACTGTTTTTT
TRBJ2-1	TRBD1	.	TRBV5-1	CASSWGTAGQFF	TGCGCCAGCAGCTGGGGGACAGCTGGGCAGTTCTTC
TRBJ1-2	.	.	TRBV28	CASTDRDAYGYTF	TGTGCCAGTACGGACAGAGACGCTTATGGCTACACCTTC
TRBJ2-7	.	once	TRBV7-8	CASSFRADLSSDYEQYF	TGTGCCAGCAGCTTTAGAGCCGACCTGTCCTCGGACTACGAGCAGTACTTC
TRBJ2-3	.	.	TRBV24-1	CATPGGASTDTQYF	TGTGCCACTCCAGGAGGAGCTAGCACAGATACGCAGTATTTT